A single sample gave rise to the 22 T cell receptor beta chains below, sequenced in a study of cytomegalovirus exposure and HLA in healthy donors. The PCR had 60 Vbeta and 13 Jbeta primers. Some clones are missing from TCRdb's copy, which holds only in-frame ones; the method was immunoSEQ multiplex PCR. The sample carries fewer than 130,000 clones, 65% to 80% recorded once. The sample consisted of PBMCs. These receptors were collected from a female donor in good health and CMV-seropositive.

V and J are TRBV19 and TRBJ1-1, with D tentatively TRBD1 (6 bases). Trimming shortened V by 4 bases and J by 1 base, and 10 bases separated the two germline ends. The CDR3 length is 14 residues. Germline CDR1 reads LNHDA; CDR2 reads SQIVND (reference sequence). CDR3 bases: TGTGCCAGTAGTAAAACAGGGCCGAACACTGAAGCTTTCTTT. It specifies CASSKTGPNTEAFF.

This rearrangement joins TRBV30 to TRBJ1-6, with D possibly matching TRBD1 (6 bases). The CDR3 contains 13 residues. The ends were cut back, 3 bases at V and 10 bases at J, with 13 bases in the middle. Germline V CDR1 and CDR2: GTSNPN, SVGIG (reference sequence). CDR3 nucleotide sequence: TGTGCCTGGAGACGGCAGGGGAACTCACCCCTCCACTTT. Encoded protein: CAWRRQGNSPLHF. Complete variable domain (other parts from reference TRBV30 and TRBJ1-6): SQTIHQWPATLVQPVGSPLSLECTVEGTSNPNLYWYRQAAGRGLQLLFYSVGIGQISSEVPQNLSASRPQDRQFILSSKKLLLSDSGFYLCAWRRQGNSPLHFGNGTRLTVT.

As DNA, the CDR3 is TGTGCCATCAGTGAGTCGGAGGCAGGGGGGGAAAAACTGTTTTTT. Its translation is CAISESEAGGEKLFF. The chain uses TRBV10-3 and TRBJ1-4; 7 bases line up with TRBD1. Germline V lookup: CDR1 ENHRY, CDR2 SYGVKD. This CDR3 has 15 residues. Germline trimming cut 0 bases from V and 8 bases from J; bases unmatched to any gene: 6.

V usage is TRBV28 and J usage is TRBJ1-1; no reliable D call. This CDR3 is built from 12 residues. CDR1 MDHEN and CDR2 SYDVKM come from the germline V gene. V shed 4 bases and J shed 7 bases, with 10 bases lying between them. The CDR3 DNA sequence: TGTGCCAGCAGTTCACAGATACTTGAAGCTTTCTTT. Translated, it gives CASSSQILEAFF.

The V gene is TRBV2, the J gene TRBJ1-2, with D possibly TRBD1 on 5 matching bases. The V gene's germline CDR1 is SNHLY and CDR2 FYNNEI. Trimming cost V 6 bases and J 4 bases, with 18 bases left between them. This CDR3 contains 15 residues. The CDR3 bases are TGTGCCAGCAGCTTTCAGGGTACTCTAGGCTATGGCTACACCTTC. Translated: CASSFQGTLGYGYTF.

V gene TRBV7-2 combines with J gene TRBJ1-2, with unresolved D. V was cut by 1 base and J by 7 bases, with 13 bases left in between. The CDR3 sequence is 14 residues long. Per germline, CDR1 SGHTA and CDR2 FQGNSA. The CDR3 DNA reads TGTGCCAGCAGCTTAGAGGTCGGGGATTCTGGCTACACCTTC. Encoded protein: CASSLEVGDSGYTF.

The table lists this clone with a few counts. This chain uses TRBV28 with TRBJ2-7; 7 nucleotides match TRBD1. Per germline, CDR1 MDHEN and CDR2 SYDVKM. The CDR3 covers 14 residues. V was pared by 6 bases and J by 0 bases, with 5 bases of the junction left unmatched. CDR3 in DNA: TGTGCCAGCAGAACGACAGGGATCTCCTACGAGCAGTACTTC. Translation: CASRTTGISYEQYF.

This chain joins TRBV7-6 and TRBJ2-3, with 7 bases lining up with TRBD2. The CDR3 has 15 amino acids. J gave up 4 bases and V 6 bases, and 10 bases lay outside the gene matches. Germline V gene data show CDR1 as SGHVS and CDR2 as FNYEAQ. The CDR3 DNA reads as TGTGCCAGCAGTCAAGGAGCGGGAACTGCAGATACGCAGTATTTT. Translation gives CASSQGAGTADTQYF.

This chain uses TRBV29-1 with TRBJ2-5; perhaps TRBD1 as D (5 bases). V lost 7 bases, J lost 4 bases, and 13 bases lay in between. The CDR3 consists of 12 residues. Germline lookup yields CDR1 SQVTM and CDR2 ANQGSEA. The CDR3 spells CSADSSGETQYF. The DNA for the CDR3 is TGCAGCGCAGACAGCTCAGGAGAGACCCAGTACTTC.

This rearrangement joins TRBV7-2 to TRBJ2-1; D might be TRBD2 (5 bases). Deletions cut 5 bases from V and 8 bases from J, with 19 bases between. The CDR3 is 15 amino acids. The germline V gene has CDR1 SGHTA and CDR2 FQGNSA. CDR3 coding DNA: TGTGCCAGCAGCGCTCGCCCACCCCTAGCTGATGAGCAGTTCTTC. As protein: CASSARPPLADEQFF.

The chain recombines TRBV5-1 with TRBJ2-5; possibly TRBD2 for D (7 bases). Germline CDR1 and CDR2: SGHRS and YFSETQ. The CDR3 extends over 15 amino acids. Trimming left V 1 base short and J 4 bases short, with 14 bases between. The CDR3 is CASSLNGGAGETQYF. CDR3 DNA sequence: TGCGCCAGCAGCTTGAATGGGGGGGCTGGAGAGACCCAGTACTTC.

The CDR3 DNA is TGTGCCAGCTTGAAGGGGGCTGACACCGGGGAGCTGTTTTTT. This encodes CASLKGADTGELFF. The V call is TRBV6-5, the J call TRBJ2-2; 7 nucleotides agree with TRBD1. The V and J ends lost 8 bases and 3 bases, in that order; junction bases with no gene match: 6. CDR3 length: 14 residues. Germline V gene sequence: CDR1 MNHEY, CDR2 SVGAGI.

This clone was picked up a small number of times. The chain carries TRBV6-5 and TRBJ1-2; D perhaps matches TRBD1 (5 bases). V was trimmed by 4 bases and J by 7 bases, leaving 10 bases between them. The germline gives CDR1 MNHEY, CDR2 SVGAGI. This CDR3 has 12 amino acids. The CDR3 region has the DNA TGTGCCAGCAGTTTCCAGGGCTCTGGCTACACCTTC. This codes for CASSFQGSGYTF.

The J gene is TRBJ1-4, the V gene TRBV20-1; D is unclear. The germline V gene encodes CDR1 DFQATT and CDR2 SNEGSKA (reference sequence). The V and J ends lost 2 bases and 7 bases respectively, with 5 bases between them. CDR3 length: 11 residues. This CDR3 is CSARSGEKLFF. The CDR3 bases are TGCAGTGCTAGATCGGGTGAAAAACTGTTTTTT.

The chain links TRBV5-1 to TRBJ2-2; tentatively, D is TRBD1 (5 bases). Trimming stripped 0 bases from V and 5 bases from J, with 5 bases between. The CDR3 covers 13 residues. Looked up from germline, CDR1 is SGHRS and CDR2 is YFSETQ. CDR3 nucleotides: TGCGCCAGCAGCTTGGAGGGGACCGGGGAGCTGTTTTTT. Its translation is CASSLEGTGELFF. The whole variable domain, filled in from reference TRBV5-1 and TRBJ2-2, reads KAGVTQTPRYLIKTRGQQVTLSCSPISGHRSVSWYQQTPGQGLQFLFEYFSETQRNKGNFPGRFSGRQFSNSRSEMNVSTLELGDSALYLCASSLEGTGELFFGEGSRLTVL.

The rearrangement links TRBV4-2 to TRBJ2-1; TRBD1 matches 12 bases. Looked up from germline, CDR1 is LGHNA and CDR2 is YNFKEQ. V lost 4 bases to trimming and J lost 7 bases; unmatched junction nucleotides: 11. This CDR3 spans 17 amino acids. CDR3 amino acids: CASSLTAGQGARNEQFF. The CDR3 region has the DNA TGTGCCAGCAGCCTTACTGCGGGACAGGGGGCGCGAAATGAGCAGTTCTTC.

CDR3 residues: CASSLEGGGSGYGYTF. The CDR3 nucleotides are TGTGCCAGCAGCTTAGAAGGGGGGGGCTCCGGCTATGGCTACACCTTC. The gene calls are TRBV7-2 and TRBJ1-2; perhaps TRBD1 as D (6 bases). Germline V gene data show CDR1 as SGHTA and CDR2 as FQGNSA. This CDR3 contains 16 residues. Trimming removed 1 base at V and 4 bases at J, with 16 bases between.

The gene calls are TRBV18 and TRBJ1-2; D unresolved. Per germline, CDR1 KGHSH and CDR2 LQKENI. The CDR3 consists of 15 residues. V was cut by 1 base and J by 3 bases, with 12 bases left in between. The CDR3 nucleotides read TGTGCCAGCTCACCACTTCCGGGTGCGGACTATGGCTACACCTTC. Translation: CASSPLPGADYGYTF.

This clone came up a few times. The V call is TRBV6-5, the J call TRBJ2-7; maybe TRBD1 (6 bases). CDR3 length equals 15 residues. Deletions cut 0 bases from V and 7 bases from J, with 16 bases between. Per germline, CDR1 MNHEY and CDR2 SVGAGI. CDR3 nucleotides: TGTGCCAGCAGTTACTCGATCCAGGGGCTAGAAGAGCAGTACTTC. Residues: CASSYSIQGLEEQYF.

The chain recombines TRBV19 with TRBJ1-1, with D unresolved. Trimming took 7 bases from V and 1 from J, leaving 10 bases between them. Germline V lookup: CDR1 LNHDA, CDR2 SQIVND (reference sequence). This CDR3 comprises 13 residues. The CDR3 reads CASIREANTEAFF. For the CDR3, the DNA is TGTGCCAGTATTAGGGAGGCGAACACTGAAGCTTTCTTT. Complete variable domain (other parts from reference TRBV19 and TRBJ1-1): DGGITQSPKYLFRKEGQNVTLSCEQNLNHDAMYWYRQDPGQGLRLIYYSQIVNDFQKGDIAEGYSVSREKKESFPLTVTSAQKNPTAFYLCASIREANTEAFFGQGTRLTVV.

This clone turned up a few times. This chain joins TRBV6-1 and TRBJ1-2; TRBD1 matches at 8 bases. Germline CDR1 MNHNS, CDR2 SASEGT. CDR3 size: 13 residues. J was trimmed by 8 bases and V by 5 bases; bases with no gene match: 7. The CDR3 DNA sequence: TGTGCCAGCAGTCTCGGACAGGGTAAAGGCTACACCTTC. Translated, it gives CASSLGQGKGYTF.

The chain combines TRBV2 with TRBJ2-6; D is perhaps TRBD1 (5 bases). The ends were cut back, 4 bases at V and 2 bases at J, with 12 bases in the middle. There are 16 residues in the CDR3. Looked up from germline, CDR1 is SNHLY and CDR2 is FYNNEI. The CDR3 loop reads CASSVSIQAGANVLTF. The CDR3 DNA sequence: TGTGCCAGCAGTGTTTCCATACAGGCTGGGGCCAACGTCCTGACTTTC. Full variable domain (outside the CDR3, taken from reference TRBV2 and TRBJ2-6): EPEVTQTPSHQVTQMGQEVILRCVPISNHLYFYWYRQILGQKVEFLVSFYNNEISEKSEIFDDQFSVERPDGSNFTLKIRSTKLEDSAMYFCASSVSIQAGANVLTFGAGSRLTVL.